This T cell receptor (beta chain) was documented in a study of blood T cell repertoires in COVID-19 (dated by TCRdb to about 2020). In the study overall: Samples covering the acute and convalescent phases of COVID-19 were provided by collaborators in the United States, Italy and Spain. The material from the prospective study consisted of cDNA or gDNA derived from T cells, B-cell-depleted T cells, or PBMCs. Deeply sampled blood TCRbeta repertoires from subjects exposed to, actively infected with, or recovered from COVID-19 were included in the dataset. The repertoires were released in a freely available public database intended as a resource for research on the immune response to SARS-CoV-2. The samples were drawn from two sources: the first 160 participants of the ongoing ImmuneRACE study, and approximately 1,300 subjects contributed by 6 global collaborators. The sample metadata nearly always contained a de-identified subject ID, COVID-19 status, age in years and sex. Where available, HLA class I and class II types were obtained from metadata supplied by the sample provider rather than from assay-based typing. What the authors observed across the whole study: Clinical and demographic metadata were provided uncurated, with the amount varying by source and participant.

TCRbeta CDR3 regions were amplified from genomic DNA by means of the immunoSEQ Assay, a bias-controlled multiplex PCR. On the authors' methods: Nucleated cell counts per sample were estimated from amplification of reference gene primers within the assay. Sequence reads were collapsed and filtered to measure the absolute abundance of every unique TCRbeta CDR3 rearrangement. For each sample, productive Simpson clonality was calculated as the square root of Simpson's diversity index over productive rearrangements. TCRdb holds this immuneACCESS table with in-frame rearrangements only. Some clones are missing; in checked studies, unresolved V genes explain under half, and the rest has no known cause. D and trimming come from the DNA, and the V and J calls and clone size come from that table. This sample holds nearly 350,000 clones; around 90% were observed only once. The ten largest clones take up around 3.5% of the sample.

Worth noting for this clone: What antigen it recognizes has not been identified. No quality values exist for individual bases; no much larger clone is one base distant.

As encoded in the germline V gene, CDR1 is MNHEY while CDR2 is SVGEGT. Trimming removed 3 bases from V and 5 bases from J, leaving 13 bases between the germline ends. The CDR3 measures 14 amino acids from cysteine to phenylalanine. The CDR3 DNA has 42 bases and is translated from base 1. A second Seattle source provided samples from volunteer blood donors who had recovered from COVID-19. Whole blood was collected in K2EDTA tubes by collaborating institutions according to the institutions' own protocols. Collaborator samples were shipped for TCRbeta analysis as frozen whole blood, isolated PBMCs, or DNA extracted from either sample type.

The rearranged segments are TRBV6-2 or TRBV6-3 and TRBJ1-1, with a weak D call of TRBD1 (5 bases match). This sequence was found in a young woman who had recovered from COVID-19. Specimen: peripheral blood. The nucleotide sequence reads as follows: TGTGCCAGCAGTTATGGGGCCCCAAGGACTGAAGCTTTCTTT. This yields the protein CASSYGAPRTEAFF.